This is a list of T cell receptor beta chains from one sample in a study of blood T cell repertoires in COVID-19. Sequencing was performed with immunoSEQ multiplex PCR; in TCRdb, only in-frame clones are kept and a portion is missing. The table records approximately 200,000 clones, 86% of them present only once. Material: peripheral blood. Every receptor here comes from a man aged 50 or older with acute or convalescent COVID-19. CDR3s include the opening cysteine and the closing phenylalanine or tryptophan. The order of the fields is V gene, D gene, clone size, J gene, CDR3 protein, CDR3 DNA. A D gene is named only where the DNA matches it firmly. Clone size is given for some rows only: seen once, a few or many times, or a class if the clone is expanded.

TRBV12-3/TRBV12-4	NA	NA	TRBJ2-5	CASTPRGWQTQYF	TGTGCCAGCACCCCTAGAGGGTGGCAGACCCAGTACTTC
TRBV10-2	NA	NA	TRBJ2-7	CASSEGLRRAGDF	TGCGCCAGCAGTGAGGGTCTCCGACGCGCAGGGGACTTC
TRBV25-1	NA	NA	TRBJ2-6	CASRAAGTGANVLTF	TGTGCCAGCAGGGCCGCCGGGACTGGGGCCAACGTCCTGACTTTC
TRBV21-1	NA	few	TRBJ2-7	CAPDLASSREQYF	TGTGCCCCCGATTTGGCATCAAGTCGCGAGCAGTACTTC
TRBV6-5	TRBD1	NA	TRBJ1-2	CASSYYGTGRGYGYTF	TGTGCCAGCAGTTACTATGGGACAGGGCGCGGCTATGGCTACACCTTC
TRBV4-1	NA	NA	TRBJ1-2	CASSQDFTVWDYGYTF	TGCGCCAGCAGCCAAGACTTCACAGTGTGGGACTATGGCTACACCTTC
TRBV7-9	NA	NA	TRBJ1-2	CASSDSNYGYTF	TGTGCCAGCAGCGACAGCAACTATGGCTACACCTTC
TRBV3-1/TRBV3-2	NA	once	TRBJ1-2	CASSQAGEYGYTF	TGTGCCAGCAGCCAAGCCGGGGAATATGGCTACACCTTC
TRBV25-1	NA	NA	TRBJ1-1	CASSFRDTNTEAFF	TGTGCCAGCAGCTTCAGGGATACGAACACTGAAGCTTTCTTT
TRBV19	TRBD2	many	TRBJ2-2	CASRGLAVTGELFF	TGTGCCAGTAGGGGACTAGCGGTCACCGGGGAGCTGTTTTTT
TRBV28	NA	NA	TRBJ1-5	CASRGTGSVGRQPQHF	TGTGCCAGCAGGGGCACCGGCAGCGTGGGGAGGCAGCCCCAGCATTTT
TRBV4-2	NA	NA	TRBJ2-7	CASSQNQGSAYEQYF	TGTGCCAGCAGCCAAAATCAGGGTTCCGCCTACGAGCAGTACTTC
TRBV9	TRBD1	NA	TRBJ1-4	CASSPTGTPNEKLFF	TGTGCCAGCAGCCCGACAGGGACCCCTAATGAAAAACTGTTTTTT
TRBV7-9	NA	few	TRBJ1-1	CASSTGSGTEAFF	TGTGCCAGCAGCACAGGGTCGGGCACTGAAGCTTTCTTT
TRBV6-1	TRBD1	NA	TRBJ2-1	CASSEATGQGYNEQFF	TGTGCCAGCAGTGAAGCGACCGGACAGGGGTACAATGAGCAGTTCTTC
TRBV7-8	NA	few	TRBJ2-1	CASSFFPAYNEQFF	TGTGCCAGCAGCTTTTTCCCTGCCTACAATGAGCAGTTCTTC
TRBV19	TRBD1	NA	TRBJ1-5	CASTYRGREPNQPQHF	TGTGCCAGTACCTACAGGGGGCGTGAGCCGAATCAGCCCCAGCATTTT
TRBV9	NA	NA	TRBJ2-3	CASSVQEGSTDTQYF	TGTGCCAGCAGCGTTCAAGAGGGATCTACAGATACGCAGTATTTT
TRBV5-8	TRBD1	once	TRBJ1-4	CASSASTGAAPANEKLFF	TGTGCCAGCAGCGCGTCGACAGGGGCGGCTCCAGCTAATGAAAAACTGTTTTTT
TRBV10-2	TRBD1	NA	TRBJ2-2	CASTSDRVSYTGELFF	TGCGCCAGCACCTCGGACAGGGTGTCGTACACCGGGGAGCTGTTTTTT
TRBV18	NA	NA	TRBJ2-1	CASSRSGTYNEQFF	TGTGCCAGCTCACGTTCAGGGACATACAATGAGCAGTTCTTC
TRBV7-6	NA	NA	TRBJ1-6	CASSLLNSPLHF	TGTGCCAGCAGCTTACTTAATTCACCCCTCCACTTT
TRBV7-9	TRBD1	NA	TRBJ2-2	CASSSDRANTGELFF	TGTGCCAGCAGCTCGGACAGGGCGAACACCGGGGAGCTGTTTTTT
TRBV29-1	TRBD2	NA	TRBJ2-2	CSVLRGEKPTGELFF	TGCAGCGTTCTGCGGGGGGAGAAGCCCACCGGGGAGCTGTTTTTT
TRBV4-2	TRBD2	NA	TRBJ2-1	CASSQDGSGGAGEQFF	TGTGCCAGCAGCCAAGATGGGAGCGGGGGGGCTGGTGAGCAGTTCTTC
TRBV3-1/TRBV3-2	TRBD2	NA	TRBJ2-3	CASSQDPAGAGARDTQYF	TGTGCCAGCAGCCAAGATCCCGCGGGAGCGGGGGCGAGGGATACGCAGTATTTT
TRBV9	TRBD1	NA	TRBJ2-5	CASSRTGGEETQYF	TGTGCCAGCAGCCGGACAGGGGGCGAAGAGACCCAGTACTTC
TRBV27	NA	once	TRBJ1-5	CASSFGGANQPQHF	TGTGCCAGCAGTTTTGGAGGGGCGAATCAGCCCCAGCATTTT
TRBV6-2/TRBV6-3	NA	NA	TRBJ2-1	CASSYIWRVGNEQFF	TGTGCCAGCAGTTACATTTGGCGGGTGGGCAATGAGCAGTTCTTC
TRBV18	NA	NA	TRBJ1-4	CASSPMGLMSNEKLFF	TGTGCCAGCTCACCAATGGGACTGATGTCAAATGAAAAACTGTTTTTT
TRBV11-2	NA	NA	TRBJ2-1	CASSLGEANEQFF	TGTGCCAGCAGCTTAGGGGAGGCGAATGAGCAGTTCTTC
TRBV9	TRBD1	NA	TRBJ1-2	CASSVGQGLYGYTF	TGTGCCAGCAGCGTCGGACAGGGATTATATGGCTACACCTTC
TRBV19	NA	once	TRBJ1-2	CASSKDRNYGYTF	TGTGCCAGTAGTAAGGACAGAAACTATGGCTACACCTTC
TRBV5-6	NA	NA	TRBJ1-1	CASSSLGSRVTEAFF	TGTGCCAGCAGCTCACTAGGATCTCGGGTCACTGAAGCTTTCTTT
TRBV2	TRBD1	NA	TRBJ1-2	CASSSGQGTYGYTF	TGTGCCAGCAGTTCCGGACAGGGTACCTATGGCTACACCTTC
TRBV27	NA	NA	TRBJ1-2	CASSLSDRASEGYGYTF	TGTGCCAGCAGTTTATCTGACCGGGCCTCAGAGGGATATGGCTACACCTTC
TRBV6-4	NA	once	TRBJ2-3	CASSRTLTDTQYF	TGTGCCAGCAGTAGGACACTTACAGATACGCAGTATTTT
TRBV5-1	NA	NA	TRBJ1-4	CASNLDYRESSKLFF	TGCGCCAGCAACTTGGATTACAGGGAGTCGTCGAAACTGTTTTTT
TRBV5-1	TRBD1	NA	TRBJ1-5	CASSFQGGAQPQHF	TGCGCCAGCAGCTTCCAGGGGGGAGCCCAGCCCCAGCATTTT
TRBV20-1	TRBD1	NA	TRBJ1-6	CSASALGQDYNSPLHF	TGCAGTGCTAGTGCTCTGGGACAGGACTATAATTCACCCCTCCACTTT
TRBV6-5	TRBD1	once	TRBJ1-2	CASSLGQGLGYGYTF	TGTGCCAGCAGTTTAGGACAGGGACTTGGTTATGGCTACACCTTC
TRBV7-3	TRBD1	NA	TRBJ1-2	CASSLWAGGNYGYTF	TGTGCCAGCAGCTTATGGGCAGGGGGCAACTATGGCTACACCTTC
TRBV7-6	NA	NA	TRBJ1-6	CASSSQGNSYNSPLHF	TGTGCCAGCAGCTCGCAGGGGAACTCCTATAATTCACCCCTCCACTTT